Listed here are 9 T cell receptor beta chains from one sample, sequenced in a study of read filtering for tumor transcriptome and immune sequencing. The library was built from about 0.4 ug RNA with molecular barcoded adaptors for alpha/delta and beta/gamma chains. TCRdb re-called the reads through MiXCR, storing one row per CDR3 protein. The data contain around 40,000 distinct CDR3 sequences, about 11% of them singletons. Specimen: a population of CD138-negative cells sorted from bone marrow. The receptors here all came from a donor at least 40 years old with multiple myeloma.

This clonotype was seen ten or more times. Here the CDR3 reads CASSWGQGGSETQYF. The CDR3 DNA follows: TGTGCCAGCAGTTGGGGACAGGGGGGATCAGAGACCCAGTACTTC. The chain combines TRBV28 with TRBJ2-5; 11 nucleotides match TRBD1. This CDR3 has 15 residues. From germline, CDR1 is MDHEN and CDR2 SYDVKM. Trimming removed 4 bases from V and 4 bases from J; junction bases left unmatched: 5.

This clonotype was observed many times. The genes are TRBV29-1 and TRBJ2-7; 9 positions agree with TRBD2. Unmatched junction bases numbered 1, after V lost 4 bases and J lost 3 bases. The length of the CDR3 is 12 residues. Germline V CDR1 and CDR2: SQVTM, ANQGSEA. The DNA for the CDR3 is TGCAGCGTTGTAGCGGGGGACTACGAGCAGTACTTC. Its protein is CSVVAGDYEQYF.

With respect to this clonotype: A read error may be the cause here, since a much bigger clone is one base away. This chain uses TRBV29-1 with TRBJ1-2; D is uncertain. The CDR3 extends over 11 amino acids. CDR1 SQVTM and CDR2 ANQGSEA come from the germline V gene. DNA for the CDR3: TGCAGCGTTCCCACCAACTATGACTACACCTTC. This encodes CSVPTNYDYTF.

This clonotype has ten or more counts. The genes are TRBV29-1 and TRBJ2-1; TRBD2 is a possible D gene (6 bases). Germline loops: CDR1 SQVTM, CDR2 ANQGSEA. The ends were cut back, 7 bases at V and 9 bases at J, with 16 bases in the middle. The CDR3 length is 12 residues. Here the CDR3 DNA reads TGCAGCGCCGGGTGGGAGCGGGCTGAGCAGTTCTTC. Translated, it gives CSAGWERAEQFF.

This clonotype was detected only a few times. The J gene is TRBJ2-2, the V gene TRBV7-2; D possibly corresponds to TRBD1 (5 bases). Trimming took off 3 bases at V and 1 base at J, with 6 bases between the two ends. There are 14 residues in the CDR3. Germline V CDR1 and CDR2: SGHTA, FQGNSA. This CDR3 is CASSFGQNTGELFF. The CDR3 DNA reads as TGTGCCAGCAGCTTCGGACAGAACACCGGGGAGCTGTTTTTT.

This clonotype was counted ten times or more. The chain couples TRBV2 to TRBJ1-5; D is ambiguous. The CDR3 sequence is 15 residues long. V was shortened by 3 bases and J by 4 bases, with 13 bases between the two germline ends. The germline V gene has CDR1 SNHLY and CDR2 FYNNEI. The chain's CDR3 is CASSDLGISNQPQHF. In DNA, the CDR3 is TGTGCCAGCAGTGATCTGGGGATTTCGAATCAGCCCCAGCATTTT.

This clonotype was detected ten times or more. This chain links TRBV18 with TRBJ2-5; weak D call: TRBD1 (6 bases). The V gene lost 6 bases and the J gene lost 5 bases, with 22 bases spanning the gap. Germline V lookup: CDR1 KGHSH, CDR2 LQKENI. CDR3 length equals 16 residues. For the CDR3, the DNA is TGTGCCAGCTCGTATTCGACAGGTCGCTCGGCGGAGACCCAGTACTTC. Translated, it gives CASSYSTGRSAETQYF.

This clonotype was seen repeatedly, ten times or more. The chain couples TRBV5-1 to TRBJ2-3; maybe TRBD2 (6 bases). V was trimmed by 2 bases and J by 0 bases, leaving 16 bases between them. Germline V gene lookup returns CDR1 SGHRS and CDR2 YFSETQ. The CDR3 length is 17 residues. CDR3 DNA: TGCGCCAGCAGCTTTGCCATTATAGCGGCTAGCACAGATACGCAGTATTTT. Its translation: CASSFAIIAASTDTQYF.

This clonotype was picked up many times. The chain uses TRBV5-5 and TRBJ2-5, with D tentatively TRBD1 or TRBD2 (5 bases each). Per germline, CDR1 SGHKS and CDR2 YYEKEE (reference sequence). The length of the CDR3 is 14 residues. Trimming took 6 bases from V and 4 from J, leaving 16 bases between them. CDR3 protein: CASNTGTVGETQYF. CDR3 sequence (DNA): TGTGCCAGCAACACCGGGACGGTTGGAGAGACCCAGTACTTC.